This TCR beta chain was sequenced in a study of T cells after yellow fever vaccination. TCRdb analysed the 5' RACE reads with MiXCR anew, one entry per CDR3 protein. The profile shows about 630,000 distinct CDR3 sequences, around an eighth of them singletons. Study outcomes and limitations: One caveat is that FACS-sorted repertoires could contain abundant clonotypes contaminating from the bulk population.

Concerning this clonotype: Antigen: not known.

CDR1 GTSNPN and CDR2 SVGIG come from the germline V gene (reference sequence). This CDR3 is 15 amino acids long. With 0 bases clipped from V and 2 bases from J, the junction kept 7 bases outside the gene matches. V gene TRBV30 combines with J gene TRBJ2-7, with TRBD1 matching over 7 bases. Sequencing used PBMCs, obtained on the day of the yellow fever booster vaccination. The clonotype originates from a young man who received the YFV17D yellow fever vaccine. In nucleotides, the CDR3 is TGTGCCTGGAGTGTCCTACAGGGGTCGGCCTACGAGCAGTACTTC. Translation: CAWSVLQGSAYEQYF.